This T cell receptor beta chain was sequenced for a study of cytomegalovirus exposure and HLA in healthy donors. General study points: Listed as cytomegalovirus-associated were 164 TCR beta chains. Clusters of TCRs from the first cohort tended to co-occur in the approximately 130 validation repertoires (as a later analysis found).

Notes on this clone: Its antigen remains unknown.

Data came from immunoSEQ multiplex PCR; TCRdb stores just in-frame clones and leaves some out. The sample has almost 200,000 clones; approximately 78% are singletons. CDR3 length equals 15 residues. Looked up from germline, CDR1 is LNHNV and CDR2 is YYDKDF (reference sequence). Germline trimming cut 3 bases from V and 3 bases from J; bases unmatched to any gene: 2. Sequenced: PBMCs. The TCR was taken from a woman in her twenties or thirties in good health and CMV-seronegative. The V gene is TRBV15, the J gene TRBJ2-2; 9 nucleotides agree with TRBD1. Here the CDR3 DNA reads TGTGCCACCAGCAGGCGGACAGGGGACACCGGGGAGCTGTTTTTT. Translation: CATSRRTGDTGELFF.